Listed below are T cell receptor beta chains from one sample, sequenced in a study of T cells after yellow fever vaccination. TCRdb recomputed calls from the 5' RACE reads with MiXCR, one row per CDR3 protein. The top ten clones hold 23% of a sample with fewer than 350,000 distinct CDR3 sequences, 3.6% of them seen once. Sequencing used PBMCs, obtained on the day of the yellow fever booster vaccination. The receptor source for this set is a man younger than 35 who received the YFV17D yellow fever vaccine. Both conserved end residues are part of each CDR3. The D gene is left open where the match is weak. Clone size appears in some rows only: once, few, many, or a class for an expanded clone.

V,size,D,J,DNA,CDR3
TRBV20-1,many,-,TRBJ1-2,TGCAGTGCTAGCCCGGGGGGCTACACCTTC,CSASPGGYTF
TRBV20-1,many,TRBD2,TRBJ2-5,TGCAGTGCTAGGAGGACTAGCGGGGAGACCCACTACTTC,CSARRTSGETHYF
TRBV7-2,few,TRBD2,TRBJ2-5,TGTGCCAGCAGCTTACGACTAGCGGGGGTTCAAGAGACCCAGTACTTC,CASSLRLAGVQETQYF
TRBV7-6,many,-,TRBJ1-2,TGTGCCAGCAGCGCCCGAACGGACGGTGGCTACACCTTC,CASSARTDGGYTF
TRBV5-1,many,-,TRBJ1-1,TGCGCCAGCAGCTTGGTGGGGGATCGCACTGAAGCTTTCTTT,CASSLVGDRTEAFF
TRBV5-1,many,-,TRBJ2-3,TGCGCCAGCAGCCGGACAACAGATACGCAGTATTTT,CASSRTTDTQYF
TRBV7-9,many,-,TRBJ2-1,TGTGCCAGCAGCCAAACTACTAGTAACAATGAGCAGTTCTTC,CASSQTTSNNEQFF
TRBV24-1,many,-,TRBJ2-2,TGTGCCACCGAAGATGACAGAGAACACACCGGGGAGCTGTTTTTT,CATEDDREHTGELFF
TRBV7-8,-,TRBD2,TRBJ2-7,TGTGCCAGCAGCTTAGTGTCGTCTAGCGGGGTCGACGAGCAGTACTTC,CASSLVSSSGVDEQYF
TRBV9,many,TRBD1,TRBJ2-5,TGTGCCAGCAGCCCTCACCGGGACAGCCAAGAGACCCAGTACTTC,CASSPHRDSQETQYF
TRBV4-3,-,TRBD2,TRBJ2-5,TGCGCCAGCAGCCAGGGGACTAGCGGGGGGCAAGAGACCCAGTACTTC,CASSQGTSGGQETQYF
TRBV6-5,many,-,TRBJ2-3,TGTGCCAGCAGCCCTGTGGCGGGGTCTAGCACAGATACGCAGTATTTT,CASSPVAGSSTDTQYF
TRBV28,-,-,TRBJ1-1,TGTGCCAGTCACATGGACAGCTTTAACACTGAAGCTTTCTTT,CASHMDSFNTEAFF
TRBV12-3/TRBV12-4,many,-,TRBJ1-6,TGTGCCAGCAAAACAGGGCGCCCTAAGGATTCACCCCTCCACTTT,CASKTGRPKDSPLHF
TRBV12-3/TRBV12-4,-,TRBD2,TRBJ2-5,TGTGCCAGCAGTACCGCGGGGGGCCCCGAGTACTTC,CASSTAGGPEYF
TRBV24-1,many,-,TRBJ2-1,TGTGCCACCAGTGATTTGGGGGGTCCCAACTACAATGAGCAGTTCTTC,CATSDLGGPNYNEQFF
TRBV3-1,few,-,TRBJ2-5,TGTGCCAGCAGCCAAACCCCCCCGACAGATCAAGAGACCCAGTACTTC,CASSQTPPTDQETQYF
TRBV3-1,-,TRBD1,TRBJ2-1,TGTGCCACCGCAGGGCCAGGGGGCTCCTACAATGAGCAGTTCTTC,CATAGPGGSYNEQFF
TRBV6-6,many,TRBD1,TRBJ1-1,TGTGCCAGCAAAGAACAGGGGGGCGCTGAAGCTTTCTTT,CASKEQGGAEAFF
TRBV6-5,many,-,TRBJ2-3,TGTGCCAGCAGCCCAGCTGGAGGGCACTCTAGCACAGATACGCAGTATTTT,CASSPAGGHSSTDTQYF
TRBV7-2,few,TRBD1,TRBJ1-2,TGTGCCAGCAGCCCTACTCTCTGGGGACAGACTAACTATGGCTACACCTTC,CASSPTLWGQTNYGYTF
TRBV7-9,-,-,TRBJ1-5,TGTGCCAGCAGCTCCAGGGAATTCAATCAGCCCCAGCATTTT,CASSSREFNQPQHF
TRBV19,few,-,TRBJ2-3,TGTGCCAGTAGTATACGAAGGGGGGGCAGCACAGATACGCAGTATTTT,CASSIRRGGSTDTQYF
TRBV7-2,many,-,TRBJ2-1,TGTGCCAGCAGCGCCACTAGATCCCCCTACAATGAGCAGTTCTTC,CASSATRSPYNEQFF
TRBV12-3/TRBV12-4,many,TRBD1,TRBJ2-1,TGTGCCAGCAGTTTGTGGGACAGGGGTTCCCATGAGCAGTTCTTC,CASSLWDRGSHEQFF
TRBV4-3,-,TRBD1,TRBJ1-3,TGCGCCAGCAGCCAAGGACCCCGGGGACAGGTGGACGGAAACACCATATATTTT,CASSQGPRGQVDGNTIYF
TRBV7-9,-,TRBD2,TRBJ2-3,TGTGCCAGCAGCTTAGCTCTAGCGGGGGGGCAACAAGATACGCAGTATTTT,CASSLALAGGQQDTQYF
TRBV7-9,many,TRBD1,TRBJ2-5,TGTGCCAGCAGGAAGGACAGGGGTCCAGAGACCCAGTACTTC,CASRKDRGPETQYF
TRBV5-1,many,TRBD2,TRBJ2-3,TGCGCCAGCAGCCCTGGGACTAGCGGGGGGGCAGATACGCAGTATTTT,CASSPGTSGGADTQYF
TRBV4-1,many,TRBD2,TRBJ2-1,TGCGCCAGCAGCCAAGAGGGACTAGCGGGGGATGCCCACAATGAGCAGTTCTTC,CASSQEGLAGDAHNEQFF
TRBV6-1,-,-,TRBJ1-5,TGTGCCAGCACCCTGCACAGCGGGGGGTATAGCAATCAGCCCCAGCATTTT,CASTLHSGGYSNQPQHF
TRBV5-1,many,-,TRBJ2-5,TGCGCCAGCAGCACCCCCTCTGAGGGAGTCCAAGAGACCCAGTACTTC,CASSTPSEGVQETQYF
TRBV20-1,few,-,TRBJ1-4,TGCAGTGCGGATCCCGGGGATGAAAAACTGTTTTTT,CSADPGDEKLFF
TRBV5-6,-,-,TRBJ2-1,TGTGCCAGCAGCCCGCCGGGACACAATGAGCAGTTCTTC,CASSPPGHNEQFF
TRBV20-1,many,-,TRBJ2-3,TGCAGTGCGGCCGGGACTCCAGACACAGATACGCAGTATTTT,CSAAGTPDTDTQYF
TRBV20-1,many,TRBD1,TRBJ1-4,TGCAGTGCTAGGAACCGACAGGGGCCTAATGAAAAACTGTTTTTT,CSARNRQGPNEKLFF
TRBV6-6,-,-,TRBJ2-6,TGTGCCAGCAGTTACCGGGGACGGATCTCTGGGGCCAACGTCCTGACTTTC,CASSYRGRISGANVLTF
TRBV4-3,few,-,TRBJ1-1,TGCGCCAGCAGCCCATTCGAAGGGGGGACTGAAGCTTTCTTT,CASSPFEGGTEAFF
TRBV6-2/TRBV6-3,few,-,TRBJ1-5,TGTGCCAGCAGTTACATGTCGGGGTCACCTCAGCCCCAGCATTTT,CASSYMSGSPQPQHF
TRBV5-1,many,TRBD1,TRBJ2-2,TGCGCCAGCAGCGTACCACAGGGGGCCACCGGGGAGCTGTTTTTT,CASSVPQGATGELFF